This TCR beta chain was recovered during a study of cytomegalovirus exposure and HLA in healthy donors. The overall study: As an earlier analysis found, 180 million or so T cells yielded about 120 million unique TCR beta sequences. Notes on the study in general: Cytomegalovirus status, reportedly, was diagnosed with high specificity and sensitivity by the classifier. Among the sequence variants, a highly shared cluster was likely an artifact of sequencing. It was only CMV serostatus that was available as immune exposure information.

V lost 3 bases and J 11 bases, leaving 20 bases between the germline ends. CDR3 size: 14 residues. Germline loops: CDR1 SGHDN, CDR2 FVKESK. PCR involved 60 Vbeta and 13 Jbeta primers. The table came from immunoSEQ multiplex PCR; TCRdb's copy has only in-frame clones and leaves some out. Altogether about 160,000 clones are present, 75% to 85% being singletons, with the ten largest covering about 10%. A note on this clone: The target antigen is unknown.

This sequence originates from a man in his forties or fifties in good health and CMV-seropositive. Sequenced material: PBMCs. This sequence joins TRBV14 and TRBJ2-7; D possibly corresponds to TRBD2 (5 bases). CDR3 protein: CASSQSSNRGNKYF. The DNA for the CDR3 is TGTGCCAGCAGCCAGTCATCAAATCGGGGAAACAAGTACTTC.